The entry below describes one T cell receptor beta chain. The data were obtained in a study of OX40 agonist ivuxolimab in advanced cancers. At the level of the study: Those enrolled were 82.7% male, with a mean age of 60 years and ages from roughly 23 to 80.

Here immunoSEQ multiplex PCR was the method, and the copy in TCRdb shows in-frame clones only, minus some. The profile covers approximately 55,000 clones, with about nine tenths appearing a single time and approximately 16% taken by the ten largest. With 6 bases removed from V and 3 bases from J, the gap between germline ends came to 13 bases. From germline, CDR1 is LNHDA and CDR2 SQIVND (reference sequence). The length of the CDR3 is 14 residues. The specimen comprised CD4+ or CD8+ T cells sorted from blood, sampled in a trial of the OX40 agonist ivuxolimab. The origin of this receptor is an adult with an advanced solid tumor such as melanoma, head and neck, liver or kidney cancer. The V call is TRBV19, the J call TRBJ2-3; D is possibly TRBD1 (6 bases). The CDR3: CASRPGQLTDTQYF. In nucleotides, the CDR3 is TGTGCCAGTAGACCCGGACAGTTGACAGATACGCAGTATTTT. Complete variable domain (other parts from reference TRBV19 and TRBJ2-3): DGGITQSPKYLFRKEGQNVTLSCEQNLNHDAMYWYRQDPGQGLRLIYYSQIVNDFQKGDIAEGYSVSREKKESFPLTVTSAQKNPTAFYLCASRPGQLTDTQYFGPGTRLTVL.